The 13 T cell receptor beta chains below all came from one sample that was sequenced in a study of blood T cells in healthy people across ages. Next came a second PCR, run for 7 to 11 cycles, which used a sample-barcoded 5' primer along with a J-beta primer mix. In TCRdb, the 5' RACE reads were re-called with MiXCR into one record per CDR3 protein. The repertoire holds fewer than 1 million distinct CDR3 sequences, with more than 40% as singletons. Sequenced material: blood. The receptor set was obtained from a man aged 60 to 69 in good health.

The chain links TRBV7-2 to TRBJ1-2, with 9 bases matching TRBD1. CDR1 and CDR2 (germline): SGHTA, FQGNSA. V was pared by 5 bases and J by 4 bases, with 8 bases of the junction left unmatched. The CDR3 has 15 residues. The CDR3 DNA reads TGTGCCAGCAGCCCGGGACAGGGAGGCATCTATGGCTACACCTTC. As protein: CASSPGQGGIYGYTF.

DNA of the CDR3: TGTGCCAGCAGTGAAGGCGGCAGCCATCAGCCCCAGCATTTT. Amino acid sequence: CASSEGGSHQPQHF. The V call is TRBV6-1, the J call TRBJ1-5; D not resolved. This CDR3 is built from 14 residues. Trimming cost V 1 base and J 5 bases, with 9 bases left between them. Germline CDR1 and CDR2: MNHNS and SASEGT.

About this clonotype itself: Mismatch with germline at one junction end may stem from a read error. The rearrangement joins TRBV20-1 to TRBJ2-5, with a possible D match to TRBD2 (6 bases). This CDR3 contains 14 residues. Germline V gene sequence: CDR1 DFQATT, CDR2 SNEGSKA (reference sequence). In nucleotides, the CDR3 is TGCAGTGCTAGAGATCTTGGAGGGTTTCAGACCCGGTACTTC. This translates into CSARDLGGFQTRYF.

The chain carries TRBV14 and TRBJ2-7; D unresolved. The V end was cut by 3 bases, the J end by 4 bases, with 7 bases between. The CDR3 runs to 12 residues. Germline V gene lookup returns CDR1 SGHDN and CDR2 FVKESK. CDR3 sequence reads: CASSHNKYEQYF. CDR3 nucleotides: TGTGCCAGCAGCCATAATAAGTACGAGCAGTACTTC.

CDR3 residues: CAGETGYGYTF. In DNA form, the CDR3 reads TGTGCCGGGGAGACAGGTTATGGCTACACCTTC. The J gene is TRBJ1-2, the V gene TRBV7-9, with D possibly being TRBD1 (6 bases). The CDR3 runs 11 residues. The V and J ends lost 11 bases and 5 bases respectively, with 12 bases between them. CDR1 and CDR2 from the germline V gene are SEHNR and FQNEAQ (reference sequence).

This chain uses TRBV5-5 with TRBJ1-5, with D uncertain. The CDR3 contains 15 residues. Germline CDR1 reads SGHKS; CDR2 reads YYEKEE (reference sequence). Between the trimmed V and J ends, which lost 1 base and 0 bases, there was a span of 8 bases. The CDR3 loop is CASSLSVNSNQPQHF. In DNA, the CDR3 is TGTGCCAGCAGCTTGTCAGTCAATAGCAATCAGCCCCAGCATTTT.

DNA for the CDR3: TGTGCCAGCAGACAACAGGGAATGGGTGAAAAACTGTTTTTT. This encodes CASRQQGMGEKLFF. This chain uses TRBV6-6 with TRBJ1-4; maybe TRBD1 (6 bases). The CDR3 spans 14 residues. Trimming shortened V by 6 bases and J by 7 bases, and 15 bases separated the two germline ends. Germline CDR1 MNHNY, CDR2 SVGAGI (reference sequence).

V usage is TRBV20-1 and J usage is TRBJ2-4; 9 bases match TRBD1. The CDR3 length is 15 residues. Germline CDR1 and CDR2: DFQATT and SNEGSKA (reference sequence). After removal of 4 bases from V and 0 bases from J, the junction contained 4 bases not matched to a gene. The CDR3 nucleotides read TGCAGTGCTATTGACAGGGGGATAGCCAAAAACATTCAGTACTTC. As protein: CSAIDRGIAKNIQYF.

The chain has TRBV20-1 and TRBJ2-1; D is undetermined. Germline lookup yields CDR1 DFQATT and CDR2 SNEGSKA (reference sequence). This CDR3 spans 11 amino acids. Trimming removed 3 bases at V and 13 bases at J, with 13 bases between. The CDR3 region has the DNA TGCAGTGCTAGTTATGGAGAGACCCAGTTCTTC. Its protein is CSASYGETQFF.

V is TRBV20-1 and J is TRBJ2-3; D is uncertain. CDR3 length: 13 amino acids. Trimming removed 3 bases from V and 0 bases from J, with 7 bases in between. Per germline, CDR1 DFQATT and CDR2 SNEGSKA (reference sequence). CDR3 residues: CSARRPSTDTQYF. The CDR3 coding sequence is TGCAGTGCTAGGAGACCTAGCACAGATACGCAGTATTTT.

This clonotype was counted between two and nine times. The V and J genes are TRBV6-2 or TRBV6-3 and TRBJ1-2; D may be TRBD1 (5 bases). The length of the CDR3 is 15 residues. V gave up 4 bases and J gave up 9 bases, with 21 bases separating them. Germline loops: CDR1 MNHEY, CDR2 SVGEGT. The CDR3 region is CASSFPGPTPVSYTF. The CDR3 coding sequence is TGTGCCAGCAGTTTCCCGGGGCCCACGCCTGTGAGCTACACCTTC.

This clonotype has just a few counts. The genes are TRBV2 and TRBJ1-5, with D possibly being TRBD1 (6 bases). V gave up 8 bases and J gave up 7 bases, with 15 bases separating them. CDR1 is SNHLY and CDR2 is FYNNEI in the germline V gene. The CDR3 spans 13 residues. CDR3: CASDGGAQQPQHF. The DNA of the CDR3 is TGTGCCAGCGATGGGGGGGCACAACAGCCCCAGCATTTT.

In this sample, this clonotype turned up a few times. This chain connects TRBV9 to TRBJ1-2; D is uncertain. The germline V gene encodes CDR1 SGDLS and CDR2 YYNGEE. V was cut by 4 bases and J by 8 bases, with 12 bases left in between. This CDR3 contains 12 residues. The CDR3 loop is CASSSYRNGYTF. Here the CDR3 DNA reads TGTGCCAGCAGCTCGTATAGGAACGGCTACACCTTC.